This T cell receptor beta chain was observed in a study of blood T cell repertoires in COVID-19. As for the study in general: Sites in the United States, Italy and Spain provided acute and convalescent COVID-19 samples.

Sequencing was performed with immunoSEQ multiplex PCR; in TCRdb, only in-frame clones are kept and a portion is missing. The data contain 150,000 or so clones, approximately 80% of them singletons. This TCR was sampled from an older woman with acute or convalescent COVID-19. Sequencing used peripheral blood.

Here the CDR3 DNA reads TGTGCCACCAGTGATTGGACAGGGCCCGGGGAGCTGTTTTTT. Protein sequence: CATSDWTGPGELFF. The chain uses TRBV24-1 and TRBJ2-2; TRBD1 matches at 8 bases. Germline trimming cut 2 bases from V and 6 bases from J; bases unmatched to any gene: 1. The CDR3 is made up of 14 amino acids. The germline V gene has CDR1 KGHDR and CDR2 SFDVKD.